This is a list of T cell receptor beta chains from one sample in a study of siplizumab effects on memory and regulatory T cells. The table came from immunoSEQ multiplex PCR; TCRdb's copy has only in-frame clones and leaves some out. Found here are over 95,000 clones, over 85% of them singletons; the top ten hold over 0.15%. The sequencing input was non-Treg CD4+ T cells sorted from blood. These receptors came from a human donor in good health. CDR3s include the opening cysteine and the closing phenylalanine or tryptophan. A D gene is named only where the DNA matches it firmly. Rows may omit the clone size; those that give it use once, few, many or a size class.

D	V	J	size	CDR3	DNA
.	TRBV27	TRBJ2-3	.	CASSSPGSWAQYF	TGTGCCAGCAGTTCCCCCGGGAGCTGGGCGCAGTATTTT
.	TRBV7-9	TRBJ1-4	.	CASSLAGSGEKLFF	TGTGCCAGCAGCTTAGCAGGTAGTGGTGAAAAACTGTTTTTT
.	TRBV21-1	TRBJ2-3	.	CASSKVGRDRVADTQYF	TGTGCCAGCAGCAAAGTGGGCCGGGACAGGGTTGCCGATACGCAGTATTTT
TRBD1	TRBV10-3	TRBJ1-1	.	CATAPRGTGVMNTEAFF	TGTGCCACAGCCCCTAGAGGGACAGGGGTAATGAACACTGAAGCTTTCTTT
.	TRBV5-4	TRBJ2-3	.	CASSLAGGLGTDTQYF	TGTGCCAGCAGCTTGGCCGGGGGGCTAGGGACAGATACGCAGTATTTT
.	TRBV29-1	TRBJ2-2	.	CSVDKLAPNTGELFF	TGCAGCGTTGATAAACTAGCCCCGAACACCGGGGAGCTGTTTTTT
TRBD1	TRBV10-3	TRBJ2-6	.	CAISESRGQLSSGANVLTF	TGTGCCATCAGTGAGTCTCGGGGACAGCTCTCCTCTGGGGCCAACGTCCTGACTTTC
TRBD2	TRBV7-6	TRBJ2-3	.	CASSPPRLAGGPGDTQYF	TGTGCCAGCAGCCCCCCTCGGTTAGCGGGGGGGCCCGGAGATACGCAGTATTTT
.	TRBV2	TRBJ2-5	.	CASSLKETQYF	TGTGCCAGCAGCTTGAAAGAGACCCAGTACTTC
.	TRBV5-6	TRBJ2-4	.	CASSLGTGAGNIQYF	TGTGCCAGCAGCTTGGGCACAGGAGCGGGAAACATTCAGTACTTC
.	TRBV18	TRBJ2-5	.	CASSPPGTKYQETQYF	TGTGCCAGCTCACCACCAGGGACAAAGTACCAAGAGACCCAGTACTTC
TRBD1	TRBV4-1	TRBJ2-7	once	CASSQKSGTVVAGEQYF	TGCGCCAGCAGCCAGAAATCCGGGACAGTGGTGGCTGGCGAGCAGTACTTC
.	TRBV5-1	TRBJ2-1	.	CASSDGQSYNEQFF	TGCGCCAGCAGCGACGGACAGAGCTACAATGAGCAGTTCTTC
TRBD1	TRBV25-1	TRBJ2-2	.	CASSPPTDRGLTGELFF	TGTGCCAGCAGTCCCCCAACGGACAGGGGGCTAACCGGGGAGCTGTTTTTT
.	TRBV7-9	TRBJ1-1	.	CASSLWQEAFF	TGTGCCAGCAGCTTATGGCAGGAAGCTTTCTTT
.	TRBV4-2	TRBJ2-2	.	CASSQGMGADTGELFF	TGTGCCAGCAGCCAAGGGATGGGGGCCGACACCGGGGAGCTGTTTTTT
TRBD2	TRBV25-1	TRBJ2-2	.	CASRGLAGAGELFF	TGTGCCAGCAGAGGACTAGCGGGGGCCGGGGAGCTGTTTTTT
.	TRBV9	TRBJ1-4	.	CASSVGVGRNNEKLFF	TGTGCCAGCAGCGTAGGGGTCGGCAGAAATAATGAAAAACTGTTTTTT
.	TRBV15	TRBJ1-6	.	CATSRAKTRVSYNSPLHF	TGTGCCACCAGCAGAGCGAAGACTAGGGTGTCCTATAATTCACCCCTCCACTTT
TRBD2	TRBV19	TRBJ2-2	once	CASSILGGTNTGELFF	TGTGCCAGTAGTATTCTCGGGGGGACGAACACCGGGGAGCTGTTTTTT
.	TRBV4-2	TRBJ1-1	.	CASSQSARDATEAFF	TGTGCCAGCAGCCAATCTGCGCGGGATGCCACTGAAGCTTTCTTT
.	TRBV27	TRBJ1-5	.	CASRGTAGGQPQHF	TGTGCCAGTCGCGGGACTGCGGGGGGTCAGCCCCAGCATTTT
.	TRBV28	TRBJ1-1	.	CASSSPHTNLYTEAFF	TGTGCCAGCAGTTCCCCCCACACCAATCTTTACACTGAAGCTTTCTTT
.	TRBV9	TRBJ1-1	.	CASSVGPGGTEAFF	TGTGCCAGCAGCGTAGGGCCGGGGGGGACTGAAGCTTTCTTT
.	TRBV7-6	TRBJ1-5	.	CASSLGTGLRPQHF	TGTGCCAGCAGCTTAGGTACAGGCCTTCGTCCCCAGCATTTT
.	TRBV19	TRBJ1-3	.	CASSILGTDTGNTIYF	TGTGCCAGTAGTATCCTCGGGACGGACACTGGAAACACCATATATTTT
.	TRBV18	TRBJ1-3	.	CASSPPNPGISGNTIYF	TGTGCCAGCTCACCACCGAATCCCGGTATCTCTGGAAACACCATATATTTT
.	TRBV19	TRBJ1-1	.	CASSPGRQNTEAFF	TGTGCCAGTAGTCCGGGACGGCAGAACACTGAAGCTTTCTTT
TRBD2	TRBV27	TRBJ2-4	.	CASSGDYLAKNIQYF	TGTGCCAGCAGTGGGGACTATCTAGCCAAAAACATTCAGTACTTC
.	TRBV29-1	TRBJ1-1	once	CSVEEGTQQNTEAFF	TGCAGCGTTGAAGAGGGTACACAGCAGAACACTGAAGCTTTCTTT
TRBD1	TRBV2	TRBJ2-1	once	CASSGRQGASYNEQFF	TGTGCCAGCAGTGGAAGACAGGGGGCTTCCTACAATGAGCAGTTCTTC
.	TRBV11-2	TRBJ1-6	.	CASSLSAANSPLHF	TGTGCCAGCAGCTTGTCTGCGGCTAATTCACCCCTCCACTTT
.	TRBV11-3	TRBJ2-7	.	CASSPEDSYEQYF	TGTGCCAGCAGCCCTGAGGACAGCTACGAGCAGTACTTC
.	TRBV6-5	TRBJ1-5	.	CASSPTGFGNQPQHF	TGTGCCAGCAGCCCCACAGGTTTCGGCAATCAGCCCCAGCATTTT
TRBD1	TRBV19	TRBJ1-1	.	CASSTPWSGGYTEAFF	TGTGCCAGTAGTACCCCCTGGTCAGGGGGCTACACTGAAGCTTTCTTT
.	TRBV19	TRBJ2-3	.	CASSARVYPDTQYF	TGTGCCAGTAGTGCTCGGGTCTACCCGGATACGCAGTATTTT
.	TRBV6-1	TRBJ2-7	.	CASSERGYEQYF	TGTGCCAGCAGTGAACGGGGTTACGAGCAGTACTTC
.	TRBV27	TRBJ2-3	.	CASKLLYTDTQYF	TGTGCCAGCAAATTACTATACACAGATACGCAGTATTTT